Below are 12 T cell receptor beta chains sequenced from a single sample in a study of T-cell memory formation after mild COVID-19. MiXCR, applied by TCRdb to the 5' RACE reads, yields one record per CDR3 protein. The table lists roughly 320,000 distinct CDR3 sequences, 25% to 30% of them singletons, with approximately 13% in the top ten. Sequencing was done on a sample of PBMCs or a T cell subset sorted from them (not recorded which). These receptors came from an adult woman who had mild COVID-19 (a few samples of this study predate the infection). Cell type and time point are not known.

V and J are TRBV7-9 and TRBJ1-2; 8 bases map to TRBD1. V shed 1 base and J 2 bases; nucleotides not matched to a gene: 3. This CDR3 is 15 amino acids long. Germline values: CDR1 SEHNR, CDR2 FQNEAQ (reference sequence). For the CDR3, the DNA is TGTGCCAGCAGCTTAGAGGGACAGGTGAACTATGGCTACACCTTC. Translation gives CASSLEGQVNYGYTF.

The rearrangement links TRBV7-3 to TRBJ2-5, with D maybe TRBD1 (5 bases). From germline, CDR1 is SGHTA and CDR2 FQGTGA. The CDR3 spans 13 residues. V gave up 6 bases and J gave up 8 bases, with 16 bases separating them. CDR3 nucleotides: TGTGCCAGCAGTCCTACTCCCCAGGGTACCCAGTACTTC. The encoded protein is CASSPTPQGTQYF.

The rearrangement uses TRBV20-1 and TRBJ2-7; 11 bases line up with TRBD2. Germline V gene data show CDR1 as DFQATT and CDR2 as SNEGSKA (reference sequence). CDR3 length equals 16 residues. V lost 0 bases and J lost 6; bases outside the gene matches: 10. CDR3 protein: CSARDGTSGDFGEQYF. DNA of the CDR3: TGCAGTGCTAGAGACGGGACTAGCGGTGACTTCGGCGAGCAGTACTTC.

V and J are TRBV5-1 and TRBJ2-7; D unresolved. The germline CDR1 and CDR2 sequences are SGHRS and YFSETQ. This CDR3 has 14 amino acids. V shed 4 bases and J shed 3 bases, with 14 bases lying between them. In DNA form, the CDR3 reads TGCGCCAGCAGCAGCCTGCCCGGCGACTACGAGCAGTACTTC. Translated, it gives CASSSLPGDYEQYF.

The chain links TRBV7-6 to TRBJ2-2, with TRBD1 identical over 10 bases. The germline V gene encodes CDR1 SGHVS and CDR2 FNYEAQ. The CDR3 consists of 16 residues. V gave up 4 bases and J gave up 7 bases; unmatched junction bases: 9. The CDR3 is CASSSVGQGKIGELFF. The CDR3 DNA reads as TGTGCCAGCAGCTCCGTGGGACAGGGGAAGATCGGGGAGCTGTTTTTT.

This sequence joins TRBV5-6 and TRBJ2-3, with D perhaps matching TRBD1 or TRBD2 (5 bases each). Deletions cut 0 bases from V and 4 bases from J, with 12 bases between. This CDR3 contains 15 residues. Germline assignment: CDR1 SGHDT and CDR2 YYEEEE. CDR3 sequence reads: CASSLGLGAADTQYF. The CDR3 DNA reads as TGTGCCAGCAGCTTGGGCCTCGGGGCCGCAGATACGCAGTATTTT. The complete variable domain, with remaining parts taken from reference TRBV5-6 and TRBJ2-3, reads DAGVTQSPTHLIKTRGQQVTLRCSPKSGHDTVSWYQQALGQGPQFIFQYYEEEERQRGNFPDRFSGHQFPNYSSELNVNALLLGDSALYLCASSLGLGAADTQYFGPGTRLTVL.

This clonotype was detected only a few times. The chain joins TRBV7-9 to TRBJ2-7; 10 nucleotides agree with TRBD1. The CDR3 is 15 residues long. The ends lost 4 bases at V and 2 bases at J; junction bases unmatched: 5. Germline V CDR1 and CDR2: SEHNR, FQNEAQ (reference sequence). As DNA, the CDR3 is TGTGCCAGCAGCTCGGGACAGGGGCCCACCTACGAGCAGTACTTC. It specifies CASSSGQGPTYEQYF.

The gene calls are TRBV28 and TRBJ2-1; D unclear. Germline V gene lookup returns CDR1 MDHEN and CDR2 SYDVKM. The CDR3 extends over 17 amino acids. The ends were cut back, 3 bases at V and 6 bases at J, with 21 bases in the middle. The CDR3 reads CASSLGGFKASINEQFF. In nucleotides, the CDR3 is TGTGCCAGCAGTTTGGGCGGTTTCAAAGCCAGTATCAATGAGCAGTTCTTC.

The sample holds a few counts of this clonotype. The CDR3 sequence is CASSLGFLGTDTQYF. The CDR3 region has the DNA TGTGCCAGCAGCTTAGGGTTTCTCGGCACAGATACGCAGTATTTT. This rearrangement joins TRBV7-8 to TRBJ2-3, with D hard to call. Germline V gene lookup returns CDR1 SGHVS and CDR2 FQNEAQ. The CDR3 length is 15 residues. Trimming left V 1 base short and J 1 base short, with 9 bases between.

V usage is TRBV10-2 and J usage is TRBJ1-1, with D unclear. Germline assignment: CDR1 WSHSY and CDR2 SAAADI. V lost 3 bases to trimming and J lost 5 bases, with 13 bases between them. This CDR3 has 14 residues. This chain's CDR3 is CASSEQILSTEAFF. The CDR3 DNA is TGCGCCAGCAGTGAACAGATTTTATCTACTGAAGCTTTCTTT.

The rearrangement uses TRBV3-1 and TRBJ2-2; possible D gene TRBD2, 6 bases. The CDR3 is 13 amino acids. Trimming left V 6 bases short and J 1 base short, with 6 bases between. The V gene's germline CDR1 is LGHDT and CDR2 YNNKEL (reference sequence). CDR3 nucleotide sequence: TGTGCCAGCAGGGAGGGGAACACCGGGGAGCTGTTTTTT. Encoded protein: CASREGNTGELFF.

This clonotype was observed a handful of times. CDR3 DNA sequence: TGTGCCAGCAGTTTAATGACCGATCAAGCTTTCTTT. It encodes CASSLMTDQAFF. This rearrangement joins TRBV12-3 or TRBV12-4 to TRBJ1-1; D remains unclear. V shed 2 bases and J shed 9 bases, with 10 bases lying between them. The CDR3 is 12 residues long.